Sequencing of this T cell receptor (beta chain) was carried out in a study of T cell repertoires in cytomegalovirus infection. V was clipped by 4 bases and J by 2 bases, with 12 bases between them. The germline gives CDR1 SQVTM, CDR2 ANQGSEA. This CDR3 has 13 residues. This clonotype occurred a few times. TCRdb ran MiXCR on the reads and lists one entry per CDR3 protein. This table holds a few hundred thousand distinct CDR3 sequences, about 15% found once. Input material: CD8+ T cells from PBMCs. This clonotype was obtained from a human donor in good health (CMV status not recorded). Some clones in this sample may be carry-over from other donors' samples. The rearrangement uses TRBV29-1 and TRBJ2-7; D gene uncertain. The CDR3 here is CSVVAESAYEQYF. Here the CDR3 DNA reads TGCAGCGTTGTAGCCGAGTCTGCCTACGAGCAGTACTTC.